This T cell receptor beta chain was retrieved from a study of response to subunit inactivated influenza vaccine. TCRdb independently ran MiXCR on the RT-PCR reads; one entry per CDR3 protein. The repertoire includes 200,000 to 300,000 distinct CDR3 sequences, 9.5% to 15% of them detected once, and about 7.8% sits in the top ten. The length of the CDR3 is 15 residues. With 5 bases clipped from V and 4 bases from J, the junction kept 5 bases outside the gene matches. Germline V gives CDR1 MDHEN, CDR2 SYDVKM. The TCR sequence derives from a man aged 50 to 60 who received an inactivated influenza vaccine. The sequences come from non-naive T cells sorted from PBMCs, collected 14 to 15 days before vaccination. The chain couples TRBV28 to TRBJ2-1; 10 bases are shared with TRBD2. The CDR3 reads CASSDPSGGYNEQFF. The CDR3 nucleotides read TGTGCCAGCAGTGATCCTAGCGGGGGATACAATGAGCAGTTCTTC.